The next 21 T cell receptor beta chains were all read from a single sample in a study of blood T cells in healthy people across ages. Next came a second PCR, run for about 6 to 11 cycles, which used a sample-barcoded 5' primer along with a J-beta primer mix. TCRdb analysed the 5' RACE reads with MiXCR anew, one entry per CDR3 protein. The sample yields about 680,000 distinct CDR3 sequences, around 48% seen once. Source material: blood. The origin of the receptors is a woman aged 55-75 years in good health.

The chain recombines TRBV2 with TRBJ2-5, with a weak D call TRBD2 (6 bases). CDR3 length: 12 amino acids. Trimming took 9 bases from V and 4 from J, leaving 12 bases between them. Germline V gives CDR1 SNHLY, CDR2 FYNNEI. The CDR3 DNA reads TGTGCCAGTCGAGGAGCGGGAGAGACCCAGTACTTC. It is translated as CASRGAGETQYF.

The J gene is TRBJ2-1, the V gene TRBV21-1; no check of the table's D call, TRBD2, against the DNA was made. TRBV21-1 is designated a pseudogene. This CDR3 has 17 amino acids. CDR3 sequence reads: CASSSSETSRGYNEQFF. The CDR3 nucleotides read TGTGCCAGCAGCTCCTCAGAGACTAGTAGGGGATACAATGAGCAGTTCTTC.

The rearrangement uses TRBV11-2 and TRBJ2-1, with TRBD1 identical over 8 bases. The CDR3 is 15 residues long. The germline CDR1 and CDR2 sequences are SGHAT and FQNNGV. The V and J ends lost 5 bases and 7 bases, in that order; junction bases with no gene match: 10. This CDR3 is CASSRGQGSGNEQFF. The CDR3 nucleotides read TGTGCCAGCAGCCGAGGACAGGGATCGGGGAATGAGCAGTTCTTC.

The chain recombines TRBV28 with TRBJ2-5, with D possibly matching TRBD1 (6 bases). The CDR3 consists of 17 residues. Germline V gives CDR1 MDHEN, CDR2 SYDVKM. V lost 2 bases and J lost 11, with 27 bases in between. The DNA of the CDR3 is TGTGCCAGCAGTTTACCCCAGGGGAATGGATTAAACAATGAGCAGTACTTC. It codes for CASSLPQGNGLNNEQYF.

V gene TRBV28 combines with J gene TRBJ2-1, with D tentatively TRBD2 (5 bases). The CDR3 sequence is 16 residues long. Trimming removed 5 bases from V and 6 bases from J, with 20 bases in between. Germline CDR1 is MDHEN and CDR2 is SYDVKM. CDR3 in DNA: TGTGCCAGCAGTCCCCTCGGACTGGCGCATTGCAATGAGCAGTTCTTC. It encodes CASSPLGLAHCNEQFF.

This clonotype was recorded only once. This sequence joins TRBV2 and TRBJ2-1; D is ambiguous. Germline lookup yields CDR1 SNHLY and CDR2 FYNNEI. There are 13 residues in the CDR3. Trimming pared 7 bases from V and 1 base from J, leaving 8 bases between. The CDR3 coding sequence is TGTGCCAGCAACGCGGAGTCCTACAATGAGCAGTTCTTC. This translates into CASNAESYNEQFF.

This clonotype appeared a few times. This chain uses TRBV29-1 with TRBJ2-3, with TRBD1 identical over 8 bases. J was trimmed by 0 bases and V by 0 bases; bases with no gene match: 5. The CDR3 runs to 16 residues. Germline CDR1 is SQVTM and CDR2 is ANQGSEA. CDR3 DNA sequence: TGCAGCGTTGAAGACCACAGGGGGACTAGCACAGATACGCAGTATTTT. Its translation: CSVEDHRGTSTDTQYF.

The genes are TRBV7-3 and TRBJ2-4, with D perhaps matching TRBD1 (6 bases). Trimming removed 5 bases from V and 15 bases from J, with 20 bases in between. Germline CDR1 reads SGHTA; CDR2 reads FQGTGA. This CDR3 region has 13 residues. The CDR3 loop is CASSPGTKDTLYF. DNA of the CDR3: TGTGCCAGCAGCCCAGGGACAAAGGACACCTTGTACTTC.

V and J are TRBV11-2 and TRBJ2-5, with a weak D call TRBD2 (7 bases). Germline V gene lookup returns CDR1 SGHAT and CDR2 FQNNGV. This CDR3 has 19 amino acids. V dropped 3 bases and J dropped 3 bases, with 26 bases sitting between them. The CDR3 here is CASSFGEGRGTLAKETQYF. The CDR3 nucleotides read TGTGCCAGCAGCTTCGGGGAGGGCAGGGGTACCCTTGCCAAAGAGACCCAGTACTTC.

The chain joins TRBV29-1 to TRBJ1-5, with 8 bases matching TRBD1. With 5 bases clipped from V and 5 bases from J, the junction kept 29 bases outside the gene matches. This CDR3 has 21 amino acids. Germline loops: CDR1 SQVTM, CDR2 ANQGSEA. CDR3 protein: CSVSTGVSKAGKRTIDQPQHF. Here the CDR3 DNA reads TGCAGCGTTTCGACAGGGGTTAGCAAAGCGGGTAAAAGGACAATCGATCAGCCCCAGCATTTT.

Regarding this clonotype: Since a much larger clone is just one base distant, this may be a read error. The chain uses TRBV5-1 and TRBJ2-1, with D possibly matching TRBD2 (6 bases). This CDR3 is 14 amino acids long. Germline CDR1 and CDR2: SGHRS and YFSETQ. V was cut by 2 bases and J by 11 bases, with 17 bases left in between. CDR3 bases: TGCGCCAGCAGCTTTAGCGGATCAAAAAATAAGCAGTTCTTC. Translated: CASSFSGSKNKQFF.

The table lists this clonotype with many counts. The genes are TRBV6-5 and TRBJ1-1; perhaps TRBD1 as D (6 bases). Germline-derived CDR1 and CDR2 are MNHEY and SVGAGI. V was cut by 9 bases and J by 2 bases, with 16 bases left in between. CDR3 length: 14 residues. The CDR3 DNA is TGTGCCAGTGGGACGACAGGAATAAACACTGAAGCTTTCTTT. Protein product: CASGTTGINTEAFF.

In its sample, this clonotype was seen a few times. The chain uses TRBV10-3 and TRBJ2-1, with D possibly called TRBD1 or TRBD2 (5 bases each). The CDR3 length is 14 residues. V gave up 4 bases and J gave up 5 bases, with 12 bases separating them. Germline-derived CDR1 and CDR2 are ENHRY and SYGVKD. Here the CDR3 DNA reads TGTGCCATCAGTGTTTTCCAGGGAGACAATGAGCAGTTCTTC. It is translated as CAISVFQGDNEQFF.

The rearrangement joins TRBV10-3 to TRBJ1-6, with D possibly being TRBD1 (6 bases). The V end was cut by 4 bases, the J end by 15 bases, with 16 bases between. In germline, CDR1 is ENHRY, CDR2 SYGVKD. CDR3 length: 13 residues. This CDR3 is CAISVGGGGSLHF. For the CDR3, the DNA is TGTGCCATCAGTGTGGGAGGTGGGGGCAGCCTCCACTTT.

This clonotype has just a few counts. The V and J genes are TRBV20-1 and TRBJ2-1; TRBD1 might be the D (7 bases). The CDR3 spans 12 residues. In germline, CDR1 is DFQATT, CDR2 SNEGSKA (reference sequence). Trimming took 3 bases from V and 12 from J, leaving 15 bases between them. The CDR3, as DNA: TGCAGTGCTAGTGGCCAGGGGGGCGTGCAGTTCTTC. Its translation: CSASGQGGVQFF.

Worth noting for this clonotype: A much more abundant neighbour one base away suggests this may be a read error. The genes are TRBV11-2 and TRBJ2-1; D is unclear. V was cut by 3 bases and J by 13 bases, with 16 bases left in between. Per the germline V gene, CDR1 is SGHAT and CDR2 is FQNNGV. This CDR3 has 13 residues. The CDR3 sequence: CASSFSLKETQFF. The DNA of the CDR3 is TGTGCCAGCAGCTTCAGCCTAAAAGAGACCCAGTTCTTC.

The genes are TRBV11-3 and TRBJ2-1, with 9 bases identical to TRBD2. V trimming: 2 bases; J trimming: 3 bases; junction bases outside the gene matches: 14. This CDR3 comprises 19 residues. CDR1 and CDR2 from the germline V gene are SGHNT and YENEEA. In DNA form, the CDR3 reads TGTGCCAGCAGCTTAAAACCCCATAGGGCGGGAGGGCTCTACAATGAGCAGTTCTTC. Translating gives CASSLKPHRAGGLYNEQFF.

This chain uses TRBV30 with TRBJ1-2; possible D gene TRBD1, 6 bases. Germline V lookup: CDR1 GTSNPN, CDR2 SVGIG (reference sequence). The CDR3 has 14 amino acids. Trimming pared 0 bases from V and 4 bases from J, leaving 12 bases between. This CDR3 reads CAWSVVRGGYGYTF. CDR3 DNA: TGTGCCTGGAGTGTCGTCAGGGGCGGCTATGGCTACACCTTC.

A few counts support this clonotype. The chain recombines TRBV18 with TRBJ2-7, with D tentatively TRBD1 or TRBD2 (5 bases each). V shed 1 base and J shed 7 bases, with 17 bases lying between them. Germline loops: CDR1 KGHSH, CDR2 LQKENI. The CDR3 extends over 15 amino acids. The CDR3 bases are TGTGCCAGCTCACCACGGGGACCCTCTGGGTGGGAGCAGTACTTC. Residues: CASSPRGPSGWEQYF.

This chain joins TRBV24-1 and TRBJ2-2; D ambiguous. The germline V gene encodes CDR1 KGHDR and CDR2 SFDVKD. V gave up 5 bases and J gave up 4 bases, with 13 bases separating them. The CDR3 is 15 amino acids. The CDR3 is CATSGNRAITGELFF. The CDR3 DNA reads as TGTGCCACCAGTGGGAACCGGGCGATCACCGGGGAGCTGTTTTTT.

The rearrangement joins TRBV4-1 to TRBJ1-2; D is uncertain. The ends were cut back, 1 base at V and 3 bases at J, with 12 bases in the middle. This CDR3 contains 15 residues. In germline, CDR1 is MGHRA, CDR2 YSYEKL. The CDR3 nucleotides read TGCGCCAGCAGCCAAGCACTAGACGGGGACTATGGCTACACCTTC. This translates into CASSQALDGDYGYTF.